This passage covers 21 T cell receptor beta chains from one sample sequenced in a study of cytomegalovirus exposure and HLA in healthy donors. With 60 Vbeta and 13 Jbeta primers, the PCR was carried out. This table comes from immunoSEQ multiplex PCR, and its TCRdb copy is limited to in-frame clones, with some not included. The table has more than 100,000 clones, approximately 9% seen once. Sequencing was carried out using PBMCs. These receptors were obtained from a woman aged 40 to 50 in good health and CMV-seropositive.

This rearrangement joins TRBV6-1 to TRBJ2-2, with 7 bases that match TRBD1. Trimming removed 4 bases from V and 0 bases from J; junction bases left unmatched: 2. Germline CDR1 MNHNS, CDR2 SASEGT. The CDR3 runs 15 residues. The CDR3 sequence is CASSGDRTNTGELFF. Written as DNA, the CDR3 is TGTGCCAGCAGTGGGGACAGAACGAACACCGGGGAGCTGTTTTTT.

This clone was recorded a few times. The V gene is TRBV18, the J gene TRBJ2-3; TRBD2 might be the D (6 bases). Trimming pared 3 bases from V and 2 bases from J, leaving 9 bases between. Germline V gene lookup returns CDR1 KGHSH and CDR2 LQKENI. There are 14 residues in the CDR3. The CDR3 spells CASSPGGYTDTQYF. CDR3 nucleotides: TGTGCCAGCTCACCTGGGGGGTACACAGATACGCAGTATTTT. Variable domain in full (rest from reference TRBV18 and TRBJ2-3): NAGVMQNPRHLVRRRGQEARLRCSPMKGHSHVYWYRQLPEEGLKFMVYLQKENIIDESGMPKERFSAEFPKEGPSILRIQQVVRGDSAAYFCASSPGGYTDTQYFGPGTRLTVL.

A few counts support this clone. CDR3 sequence: CSVRSRSPYEQYF. As DNA, the CDR3 is TGCAGCGTTCGCAGTCGATCCCCCTACGAGCAGTACTTC. The V gene is TRBV29-1, the J gene TRBJ2-7; D is uncertain. CDR1 is SQVTM, CDR2 ANQGSEA, per germline. The CDR3 runs 13 residues. V lost 5 bases, J lost 2 bases, and 13 bases lay in between.

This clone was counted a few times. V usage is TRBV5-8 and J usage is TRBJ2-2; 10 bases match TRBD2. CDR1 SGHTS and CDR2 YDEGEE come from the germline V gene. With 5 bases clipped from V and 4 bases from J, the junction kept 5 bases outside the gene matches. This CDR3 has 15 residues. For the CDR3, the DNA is TGTGCCAGCAGGCAGCGGGGGGGCCTCACCGGGGAGCTGTTTTTT. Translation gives CASRQRGGLTGELFF.

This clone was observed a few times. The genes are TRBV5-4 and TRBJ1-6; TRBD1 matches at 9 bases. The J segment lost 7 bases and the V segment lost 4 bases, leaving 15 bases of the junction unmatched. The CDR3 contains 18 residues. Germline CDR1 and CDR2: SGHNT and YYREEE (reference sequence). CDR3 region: CASSPGQGPTNGNSPLHF. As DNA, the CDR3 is TGTGCCAGCAGCCCAGGACAGGGGCCAACGAACGGAAATTCACCCCTCCACTTT.

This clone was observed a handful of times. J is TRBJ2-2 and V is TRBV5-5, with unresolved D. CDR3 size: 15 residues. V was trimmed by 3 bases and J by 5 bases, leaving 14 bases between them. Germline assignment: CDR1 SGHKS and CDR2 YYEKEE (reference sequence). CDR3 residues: CASSSNPTVTGELFF. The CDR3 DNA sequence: TGTGCCAGCAGCTCGAATCCAACAGTGACCGGGGAGCTGTTTTTT.

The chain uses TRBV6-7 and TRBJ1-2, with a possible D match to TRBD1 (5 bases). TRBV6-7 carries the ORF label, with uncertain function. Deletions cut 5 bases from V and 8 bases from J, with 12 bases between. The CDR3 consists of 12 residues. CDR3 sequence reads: CASSPRVKGYTF. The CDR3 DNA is TGTGCCAGCAGTCCCAGGGTTAAGGGCTACACCTTC.

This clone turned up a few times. The CDR3 DNA reads as TGCGCCGGGACCACACAGGGAACTTGCGGCTACACCTTC. Protein: CAGTTQGTCGYTF. V usage is TRBV23-1 and J usage is TRBJ1-2; D is possibly TRBD1 (6 bases). TRBV23-1 is flagged as an ORF with uncertain function. This CDR3 is built from 13 residues. V lost 11 bases and J 8 bases, leaving 21 bases between the germline ends.

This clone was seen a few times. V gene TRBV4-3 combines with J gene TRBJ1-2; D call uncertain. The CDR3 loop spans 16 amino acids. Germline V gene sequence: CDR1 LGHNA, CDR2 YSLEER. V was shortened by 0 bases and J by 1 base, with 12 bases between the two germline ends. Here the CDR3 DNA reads TGCGCCAGCAGCCAAGATATTGCAGAAGATAACTATGGCTACACCTTC. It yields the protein CASSQDIAEDNYGYTF.

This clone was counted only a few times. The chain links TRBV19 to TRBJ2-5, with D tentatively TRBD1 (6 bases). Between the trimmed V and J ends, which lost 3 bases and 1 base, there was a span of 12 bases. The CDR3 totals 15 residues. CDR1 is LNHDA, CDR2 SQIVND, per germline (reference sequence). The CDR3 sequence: CASSMLGQLQETQYF. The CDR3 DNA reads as TGTGCCAGTAGTATGCTAGGACAGCTCCAAGAGACCCAGTACTTC.

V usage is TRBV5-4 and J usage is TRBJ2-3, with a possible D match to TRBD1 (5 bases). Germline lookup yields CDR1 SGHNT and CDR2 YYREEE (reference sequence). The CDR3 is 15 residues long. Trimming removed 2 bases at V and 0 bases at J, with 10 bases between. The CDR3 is CASSLDRRSTDTQYF. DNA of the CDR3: TGTGCCAGCAGCTTAGACAGAAGAAGCACAGATACGCAGTATTTT.

The CDR3 region has the DNA TGTGCCAGCAGTGAACAGGGACTAGCGGGGTGGTACTTC. It is translated as CASSEQGLAGWYF. This chain uses TRBV2 with TRBJ2-7, with 13 bases fitting TRBD2. Germline V CDR1 and CDR2: SNHLY, FYNNEI. The V and J ends lost 2 bases and 12 bases, in that order; junction bases with no gene match: 4. CDR3 length equals 13 residues.

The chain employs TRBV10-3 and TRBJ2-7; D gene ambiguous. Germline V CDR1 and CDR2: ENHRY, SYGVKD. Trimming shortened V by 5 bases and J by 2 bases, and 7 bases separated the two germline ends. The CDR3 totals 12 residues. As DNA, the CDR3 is TGTGCCATCAGTTCAGGAACCTACGAGCAGTACTTC. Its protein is CAISSGTYEQYF.

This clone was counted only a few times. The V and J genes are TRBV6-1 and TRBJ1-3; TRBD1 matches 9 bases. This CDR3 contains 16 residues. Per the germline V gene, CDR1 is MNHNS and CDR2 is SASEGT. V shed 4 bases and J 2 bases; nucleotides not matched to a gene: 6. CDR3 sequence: CASSAPGQGTGNTIYF. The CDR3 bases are TGTGCCAGCAGTGCTCCGGGACAGGGAACTGGAAACACCATATATTTT.

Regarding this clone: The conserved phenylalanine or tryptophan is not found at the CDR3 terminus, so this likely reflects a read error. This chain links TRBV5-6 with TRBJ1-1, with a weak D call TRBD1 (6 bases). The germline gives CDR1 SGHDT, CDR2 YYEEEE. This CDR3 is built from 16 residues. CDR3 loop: CASSLAGGAGLGEAFV. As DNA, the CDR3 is TGTGCAAGCAGCTTGGCTGGGGGCGCCGGTCTTGGTGAAGCTTTCGTT.

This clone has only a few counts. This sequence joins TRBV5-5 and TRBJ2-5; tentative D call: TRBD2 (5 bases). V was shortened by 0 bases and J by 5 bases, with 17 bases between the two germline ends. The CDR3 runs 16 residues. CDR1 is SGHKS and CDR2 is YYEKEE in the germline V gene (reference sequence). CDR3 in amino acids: CASSLGLELDLETQYF. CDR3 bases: TGTGCCAGCAGCTTGGGTTTGGAGTTGGACTTGGAGACCCAGTACTTC. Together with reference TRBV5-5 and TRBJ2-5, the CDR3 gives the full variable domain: DAGVTQSPTHLIKTRGQQVTLRCSPISGHKSVSWYQQVLGQGPQFIFQYYEKEERGRGNFPDRFSARQFPNYSSELNVNALLLGDSALYLCASSLGLELDLETQYFGPGTRLLVL.

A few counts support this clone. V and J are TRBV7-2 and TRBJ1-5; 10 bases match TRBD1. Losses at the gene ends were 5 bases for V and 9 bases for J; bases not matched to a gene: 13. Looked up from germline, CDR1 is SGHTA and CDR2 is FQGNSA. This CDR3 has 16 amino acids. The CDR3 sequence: CASSGRDRGVGRPQHF. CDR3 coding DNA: TGTGCCAGCAGCGGCCGGGACAGGGGAGTTGGCCGGCCCCAGCATTTT.

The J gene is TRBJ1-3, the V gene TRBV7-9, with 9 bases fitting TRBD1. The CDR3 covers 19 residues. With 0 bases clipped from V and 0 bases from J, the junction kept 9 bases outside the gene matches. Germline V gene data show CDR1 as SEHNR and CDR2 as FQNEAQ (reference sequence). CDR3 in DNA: TGTGCCAGCAGCTTAGCGTTGGGGACAGGGTATAGCTCTGGAAACACCATATATTTT. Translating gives CASSLALGTGYSSGNTIYF.

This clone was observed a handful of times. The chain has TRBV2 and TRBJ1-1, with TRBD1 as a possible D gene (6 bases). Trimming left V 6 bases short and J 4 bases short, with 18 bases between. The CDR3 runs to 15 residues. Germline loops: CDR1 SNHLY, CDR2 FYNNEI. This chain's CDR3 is CASSKGPGEGTEAFF. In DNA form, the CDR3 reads TGTGCCAGCAGCAAAGGCCCAGGGGAAGGCACTGAAGCTTTCTTT. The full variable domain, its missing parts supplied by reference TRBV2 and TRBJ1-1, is EPEVTQTPSHQVTQMGQEVILRCVPISNHLYFYWYRQILGQKVEFLVSFYNNEISEKSEIFDDQFSVERPDGSNFTLKIRSTKLEDSAMYFCASSKGPGEGTEAFFGQGTRLTVV.

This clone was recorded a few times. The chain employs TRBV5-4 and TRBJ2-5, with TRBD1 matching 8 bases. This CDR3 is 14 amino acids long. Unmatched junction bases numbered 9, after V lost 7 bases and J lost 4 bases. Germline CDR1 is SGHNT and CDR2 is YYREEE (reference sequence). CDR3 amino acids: CASGRQGRLETQYF. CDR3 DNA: TGTGCCAGCGGCCGACAGGGGAGACTAGAGACCCAGTACTTC.

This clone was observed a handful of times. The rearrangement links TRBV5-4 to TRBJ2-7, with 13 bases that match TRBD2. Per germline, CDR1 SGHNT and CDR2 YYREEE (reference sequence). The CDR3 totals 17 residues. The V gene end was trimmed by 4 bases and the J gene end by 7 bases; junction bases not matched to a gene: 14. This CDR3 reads CASSIPGLAGHQTEQYF. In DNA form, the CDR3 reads TGTGCCAGCAGCATCCCGGGACTAGCGGGACATCAAACAGAGCAGTACTTC.